These T cell receptor beta chains were read from a single sample in a study of T cells expressing NK-cell markers. TCRdb derives one entry per CDR3 protein from the 5' RACE reads, leaving out DNA. The sample's table shows some 410,000 distinct CDR3 sequences. The specimen sequenced was blood T cells: a sorted CD56 or NKG2C T cell subset, CD4+ or CD8+ T cells, or bulk PBMC T cells (not recorded which). Receptors were obtained from a woman aged 18 to 75 in good health. The CDR3 runs from the conserved cysteine through the conserved F or W.

TRBJ2-7	TRBV11-2	CASSPGLAPSYEQYF
TRBJ2-1	TRBV5-1	CASSPPVMGEQFF
TRBJ1-1	TRBV10-3	CAIREGHAAFF
TRBJ2-1	TRBV7-2	CASSLVTNLNNEQFF
TRBJ1-1	TRBV4-1	CASSQQGKAFF
TRBJ2-1	TRBV30	CAWSPDPYNEQFF
TRBJ1-6	TRBV25-1	CASAARPGSPLHF
TRBJ2-3	TRBV20-1	CSACKTGTDTQYF
TRBJ1-1	TRBV12-3/TRBV12-4	CASSRDIGTEAFF
TRBJ2-5	TRBV2	CASSAVRTEQETQYF
TRBJ1-6	TRBV27	CASSFQGGGVSPLHF
TRBJ2-7	TRBV5-4	CASSTRQGGAYEQYF
TRBJ1-1	TRBV5-1	CASSLERETEAFF
TRBJ2-1	TRBV7-2	CASQDLTYNEQFF
TRBJ2-1	TRBV6-1	CGTRDRVLREQFF
TRBJ2-2	TRBV6-1	CASSEAIGWTGELFF
TRBJ2-2	TRBV5-1	CASSKTTGDTGELFF
TRBJ1-1	TRBV12-3/TRBV12-4	CASRDGQGPGDTEAFF
TRBJ2-1	TRBV3-1	CASSQGHTGLAGNNEQFF
TRBJ2-1	TRBV10-2	CASAGDYEQFF
TRBJ2-1	TRBV24-1	CATSDLFGLNEQFF
TRBJ2-5	TRBV23-1	CASSQRNRAAGQETQYF
TRBJ2-7	TRBV28	CASSLVGQLSYEQYF
TRBJ2-3	TRBV7-2	CASSFRAGGTVTDTQYF
TRBJ2-1	TRBV9	CASSVEAGMAYNEQFF
TRBJ2-7	TRBV7-8	CASSSSRLYEQYF
TRBJ2-3	TRBV5-1	CASSSGTSGGYTDTQYF
TRBJ2-3	TRBV5-1	CAASSGDSTDTQYF
TRBJ2-5	TRBV6-5	CASSYQTGLETQYF
TRBJ2-1	TRBV6-1	CASSGLAEGHNEQFF
TRBJ1-2	TRBV6-4	CASRVADSDNYGYTF
TRBJ1-6	TRBV12-3/TRBV12-4	CASSPTGGKGSPLHF
TRBJ2-1	TRBV12-3/TRBV12-4	CASSFLGSDGEQFF
TRBJ1-6	TRBV5-6	CASSYTDRTGSPLHF
TRBJ2-5	TRBV7-2	CASSASPRAIQETQYF
TRBJ2-5	TRBV20-1	CSARWGRNQETQYF
TRBJ2-3	TRBV5-1	CASSLPGLPATDTQYF
TRBJ2-1	TRBV25-1	CASSSGADNEQFF
TRBJ2-2	TRBV7-2	CASSPLRLGELFF
TRBJ2-7	TRBV14	CASSSRLEEFYEQYF
TRBJ2-7	TRBV7-2	CASSRAQGTPYEQYF
TRBJ2-2	TRBV3-1	CASSPGLPGELFF
TRBJ2-5	TRBV12-3/TRBV12-4	CASSGPGPETQYF
TRBJ2-5	TRBV5-1	CASSLFLRSDGTQYF
TRBJ2-5	TRBV6-1	CASRPAGQETQYF